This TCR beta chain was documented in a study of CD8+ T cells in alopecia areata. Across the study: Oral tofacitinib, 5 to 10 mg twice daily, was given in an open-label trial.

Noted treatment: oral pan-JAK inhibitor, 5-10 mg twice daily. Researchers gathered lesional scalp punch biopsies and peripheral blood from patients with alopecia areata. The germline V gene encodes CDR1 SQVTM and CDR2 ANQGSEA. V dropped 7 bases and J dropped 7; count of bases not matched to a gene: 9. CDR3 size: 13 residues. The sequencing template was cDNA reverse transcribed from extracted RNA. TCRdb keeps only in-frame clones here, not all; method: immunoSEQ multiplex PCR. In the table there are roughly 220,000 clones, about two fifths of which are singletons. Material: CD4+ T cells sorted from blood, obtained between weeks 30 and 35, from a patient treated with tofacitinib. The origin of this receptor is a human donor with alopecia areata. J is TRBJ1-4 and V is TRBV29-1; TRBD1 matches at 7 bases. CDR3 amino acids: CSALQGTGEKLFF. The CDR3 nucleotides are TGCAGCGCCTTACAGGGGACTGGTGAAAAACTGTTTTTT. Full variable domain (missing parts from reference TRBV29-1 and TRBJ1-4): SAVISQKPSRDICQRGTSLTIQCQVDSQVTMMFWYRQQPGQSLTLIATANQGSEATYESGFVIDKFPISRPNLTFSTLTVSNMSPEDSSIYLCSALQGTGEKLFFGSGTQLSVL.